This is a list of T cell receptor beta chains from one sample in a study of long-term antiretroviral therapy in people with HIV. The assay was immunoSEQ multiplex PCR, and TCRdb's table has in-frame clones only and misses some. The sample has tens of thousands of clones, about 94% seen once. Sequenced material: unsorted PBMCs, taken roughly 9.5 years after starting antiretroviral therapy. All receptors derive from a man in his thirties or forties with HIV. Each CDR3 is given with its conserved first and last residue. D genes are given only for firm matches.

v_gene	d_gene	j_gene	CDR3aa	CDR3nt
TRBV28	NA	TRBJ1-5	CASSGMAGRNQPQHF	TGTGCCAGCAGCGGGATGGCGGGCCGCAATCAGCCCCAGCATTTT
TRBV7-3	NA	TRBJ2-1	CASSLSLAASEQFF	TGTGCCAGCAGCTTATCACTAGCCGCGAGCGAGCAGTTCTTC
TRBV10-3	NA	TRBJ1-2	CAIGGGLRNYGYTF	TGTGCCATTGGGGGGGGACTCCGTAACTATGGCTACACCTTC
TRBV5-4	TRBD1	TRBJ2-3	CASSLRRQGGSTDTQYF	TGTGCCAGCAGCTTAAGGAGACAGGGGGGCTCTACAGATACGCAGTATTTT
TRBV28	NA	TRBJ2-7	CASSFRVYEQYF	TGTGCCAGCAGTTTTCGAGTATACGAGCAGTACTTC
TRBV6-5	NA	TRBJ1-2	CASSSREQSAWGGYTF	TGTGCCAGCAGTTCACGGGAGCAATCTGCTTGGGGTGGCTACACCTTC
TRBV5-6	NA	TRBJ2-5	CASSLIHQETQYF	TGTGCCAGCAGCCTTATACACCAAGAGACCCAGTACTTC
TRBV21-1	NA	TRBJ1-1	CASSKGGRNEAFF	TGTGCCAGCAGCAAAGGGGGGAGGAATGAAGCTTTCTTT
TRBV27	NA	TRBJ1-2	CASSSRQSYGYTF	TGTGCCAGCAGTTCCCGACAGAGCTATGGCTACACCTTC
TRBV2	NA	TRBJ2-7	CASTRQASYEQYF	TGTGCCAGCACCAGACAGGCCTCCTACGAGCAGTACTTC
TRBV19	TRBD1	TRBJ1-5	CAIVRGRWPQHF	TGTGCCATTGTCAGGGGGCGATGGCCCCAGCATTTT
TRBV29-1	NA	TRBJ2-1	CSASLAAGYNEQFF	TGCAGCGCCTCTCTGGCGGCCGGGTACAATGAGCAGTTCTTC
TRBV5-1	NA	TRBJ2-3	CASKFGVSTDTQYF	TGCGCCAGCAAGTTCGGGGTGAGCACAGATACGCAGTATTTT
TRBV5-1	TRBD2	TRBJ2-1	CASSLVSSGMNEQFF	TGCGCCAGCAGCTTGGTATCTAGCGGGATGAATGAGCAGTTCTTC
TRBV7-9	NA	TRBJ1-2	CASSFADGYTF	TGTGCCAGCAGCTTCGCAGATGGCTACACCTTC
TRBV2	NA	TRBJ2-3	CATKTDGVDTQYF	TGTGCCACCAAGACTGATGGGGTTGATACGCAGTATTTT
TRBV9	NA	TRBJ2-3	CSSSMYSTDTQYF	TGTTCGAGTAGCATGTACAGCACAGATACGCAGTATTTT
TRBV5-1	NA	TRBJ2-7	CASSPGTVKSYEQYF	TGCGCCAGCAGCCCCGGAACCGTTAAGTCCTACGAGCAGTACTTC
TRBV6-5	NA	TRBJ1-1	CASSYAGPNTEAFF	TGTGCCAGCAGTTACGCAGGCCCAAACACTGAAGCTTTCTTT
TRBV2	NA	TRBJ2-7	CASVQDGYEQYF	TGTGCCAGCGTTCAGGACGGCTACGAGCAGTACTTC
TRBV5-1	NA	TRBJ1-2	CASSIGMSQGHGYTF	TGCGCCAGCAGCATCGGGATGTCCCAAGGACATGGCTACACCTTC